Presented here are 2 T cell receptor beta chains from one specimen sequenced in a study of blood T cell repertoires in COVID-19. Generated by immunoSEQ multiplex PCR, the TCRdb table keeps only in-frame clones and is missing some. The sample shows fewer than 500,000 clones, roughly 85% of them seen only once. Sequencing was carried out using PBMCs or T cells enriched from blood (not recorded which). The receptor source for this set is a woman aged 18 to 35 with acute COVID-19.

The chain employs TRBV5-1 and TRBJ1-5, with 7 positions matching TRBD1. The CDR3 is made up of 15 amino acids. Germline CDR1 SGHRS, CDR2 YFSETQ. After removal of 4 bases from V and 3 bases from J, the junction contained 7 bases not matched to a gene. In DNA form, the CDR3 reads TGCGCCAGCAGCGCAGATACAGGGGTCAATCAGCCCCAGCATTTT. This encodes CASSADTGVNQPQHF.

V and J are TRBV5-1 and TRBJ1-6; 9 nucleotides align to TRBD1. V shed 5 bases and J 5 bases; nucleotides not matched to a gene: 5. CDR1 and CDR2 from the germline V gene are SGHRS and YFSETQ. This CDR3 spans 15 amino acids. The CDR3 DNA is TGCGCCAGCAGGGCCGGGACAGGGAATAATTCACCCCTCCACTTT. Its protein product is CASRAGTGNNSPLHF.